Listed below are T cell receptor beta chains from one sample, sequenced in a study of cytomegalovirus exposure and HLA in healthy donors. Using immunoSEQ multiplex PCR, the repertoire was profiled, and TCRdb retains in-frame clones only, with some absent. The data contain about 79,000 clones, over 85% of them singletons. Sequenced sample: PBMCs. These receptors all come from a woman aged 30 to 39 in good health and CMV-seronegative. The CDR3 runs from the conserved cysteine through the conserved F or W. A D gene is named only where the DNA matches it firmly. Some rows mark clone size as missing; the rest say once, few, many or name a class of expanded clone.

v_gene,j_gene,abundance,d_gene,CDR3aa,CDR3nt
TRBV30,TRBJ1-5,NA,NA,CAWSSGGRQPQHF,TGTGCCTGGAGTTCCGGCGGGAGACAGCCCCAGCATTTT
TRBV6-6,TRBJ2-7,NA,TRBD2,CASTKTSGTDEQYF,TGTGCCAGCACCAAGACTAGCGGGACAGACGAGCAGTACTTC
TRBV10-3,TRBJ1-1,NA,NA,CAISDALNTEAFF,TGTGCCATCAGTGACGCGCTAAACACTGAAGCTTTCTTT
TRBV7-9,TRBJ1-3,NA,TRBD1,CASSLGHRGGARAGNTIYF,TGTGCCAGCAGCTTGGGCCACAGGGGCGGAGCAAGAGCTGGAAACACCATATATTTT
TRBV9,TRBJ2-3,NA,TRBD2,CASSVGGGTNTQYF,TGTGCCAGCAGCGTAGGGGGAGGGACGAATACGCAGTATTTT
TRBV28,TRBJ2-7,few,TRBD2,CASRPSGLAYEQYF,TGTGCCAGCAGGCCTTCGGGACTAGCGTACGAGCAGTACTTC
TRBV10-1,TRBJ1-1,NA,NA,CASMGAGVTEAFF,TGCGCCAGCATGGGAGCAGGGGTCACTGAAGCTTTCTTT
TRBV5-1,TRBJ2-5,NA,TRBD2,CASSLKPHGGTTSLQETQYF,TGCGCCAGCAGCTTGAAGCCCCACGGGGGGACCACAAGCCTCCAAGAGACCCAGTACTTC
TRBV4-2,TRBJ2-7,NA,TRBD2,CASSQDWAGGPREQYF,TGTGCCAGCAGCCAAGATTGGGCGGGAGGGCCGCGGGAGCAGTACTTC
TRBV27,TRBJ1-2,NA,TRBD1,CASSVVGTGDGYTF,TGTGCCAGCAGTGTAGTGGGGACAGGGGATGGCTACACCTTC
TRBV10-3,TRBJ2-6,NA,NA,CAISQGQVGSGANVLTF,TGTGCCATCAGCCAGGGACAAGTCGGGTCTGGGGCCAACGTCCTGACTTTC